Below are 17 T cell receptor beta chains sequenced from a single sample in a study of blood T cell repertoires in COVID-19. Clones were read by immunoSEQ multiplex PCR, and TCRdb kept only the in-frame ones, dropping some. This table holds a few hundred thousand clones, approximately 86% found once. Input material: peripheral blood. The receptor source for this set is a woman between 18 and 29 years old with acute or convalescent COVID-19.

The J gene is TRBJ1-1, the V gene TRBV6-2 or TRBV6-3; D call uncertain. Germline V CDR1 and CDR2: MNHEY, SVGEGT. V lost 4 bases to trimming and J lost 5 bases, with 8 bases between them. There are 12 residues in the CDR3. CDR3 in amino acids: CASSLAITEAFF. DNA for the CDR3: TGTGCCAGCAGTTTAGCCATAACTGAAGCTTTCTTT.

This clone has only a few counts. The chain's CDR3 is CASRYTGITEAFF. The CDR3 DNA sequence: TGTGCCAGCAGGTATACAGGGATCACTGAAGCTTTCTTT. V is TRBV12-3 or TRBV12-4 and J is TRBJ1-1; tentatively, D is TRBD1 (6 bases). The CDR3 totals 13 residues. V was pared by 6 bases and J by 4 bases, with 12 bases between.

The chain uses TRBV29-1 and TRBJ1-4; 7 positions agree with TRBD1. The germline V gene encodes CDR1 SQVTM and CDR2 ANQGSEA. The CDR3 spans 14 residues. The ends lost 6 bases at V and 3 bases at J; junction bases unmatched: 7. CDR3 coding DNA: TGCAGCGTACGTACAGGGGCACCTAATGAAAAACTGTTTTTT. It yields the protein CSVRTGAPNEKLFF. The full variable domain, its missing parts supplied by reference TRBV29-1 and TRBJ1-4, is SAVISQKPSRDICQRGTSLTIQCQVDSQVTMMFWYRQQPGQSLTLIATANQGSEATYESGFVIDKFPISRPNLTFSTLTVSNMSPEDSSIYLCSVRTGAPNEKLFFGSGTQLSVL.

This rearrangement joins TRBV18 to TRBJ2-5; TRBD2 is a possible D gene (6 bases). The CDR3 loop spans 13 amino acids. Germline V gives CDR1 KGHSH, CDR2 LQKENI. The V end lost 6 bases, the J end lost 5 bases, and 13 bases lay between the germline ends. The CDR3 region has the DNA TGTGCCAGCTCGATCGGGGGTTCGGAGACCCAGTACTTC. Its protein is CASSIGGSETQYF.

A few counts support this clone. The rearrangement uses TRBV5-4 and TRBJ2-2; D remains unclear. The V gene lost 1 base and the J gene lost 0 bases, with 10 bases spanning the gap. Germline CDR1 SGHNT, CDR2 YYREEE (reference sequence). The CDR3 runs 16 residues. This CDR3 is CASSLKSAANTGELFF. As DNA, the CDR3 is TGTGCCAGCAGCTTGAAATCCGCAGCGAACACCGGGGAGCTGTTTTTT.

The CDR3, as DNA: TGTGCCAGCAGCAACGCCCCTTCTCCGGACAGGGAACTATGCAATCAGCCCCAGCATTTT. As protein: CASSNAPSPDRELCNQPQHF. The rearrangement uses TRBV21-1 and TRBJ1-5; the table's D gene call, TRBD1, was not cross checked with the DNA. TRBV21-1 corresponds to a pseudogene. CDR3 length: 20 residues.

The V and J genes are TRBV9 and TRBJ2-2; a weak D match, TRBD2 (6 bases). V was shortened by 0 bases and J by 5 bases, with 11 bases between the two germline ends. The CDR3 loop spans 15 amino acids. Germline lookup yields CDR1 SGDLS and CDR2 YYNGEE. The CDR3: CASSVVVGGTGELFF. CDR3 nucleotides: TGTGCCAGCAGCGTAGTGGTGGGGGGAACCGGGGAGCTGTTTTTT.

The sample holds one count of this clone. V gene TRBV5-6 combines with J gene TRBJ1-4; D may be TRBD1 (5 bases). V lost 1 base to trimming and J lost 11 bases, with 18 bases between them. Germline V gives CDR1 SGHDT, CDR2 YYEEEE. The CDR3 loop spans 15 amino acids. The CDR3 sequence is CASSLRGGAVWKLFF. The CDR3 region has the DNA TGTGCCAGCAGCTTGCGGGGCGGGGCCGTGTGGAAACTGTTTTTT.

The CDR3, as DNA: TGTGCCAGCAGCTTAGGGGGGACAGGGACTTACAATGAGCAGTTCTTC. Translating gives CASSLGGTGTYNEQFF. This chain uses TRBV11-3 with TRBJ2-1, with 9 bases matching TRBD1. J lost 4 bases, V lost 1 base, and 5 bases had no gene match. The CDR3 covers 16 residues. Germline V gene lookup returns CDR1 SGHNT and CDR2 YENEEA.

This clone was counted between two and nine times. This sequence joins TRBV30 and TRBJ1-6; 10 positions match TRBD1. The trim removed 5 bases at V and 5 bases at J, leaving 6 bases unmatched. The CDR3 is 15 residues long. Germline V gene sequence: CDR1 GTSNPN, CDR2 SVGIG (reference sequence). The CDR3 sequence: CAWAGGQGNNSPLHF. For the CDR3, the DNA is TGTGCCTGGGCCGGGGGACAGGGGAATAATTCACCCCTCCACTTT.

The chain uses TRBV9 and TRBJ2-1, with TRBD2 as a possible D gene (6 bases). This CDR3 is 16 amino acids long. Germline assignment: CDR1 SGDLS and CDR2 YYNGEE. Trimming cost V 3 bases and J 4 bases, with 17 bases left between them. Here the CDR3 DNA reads TGTGCCAGCAGCGGAACCGGGACTCCACTTTACAATGAGCAGTTCTTC. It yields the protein CASSGTGTPLYNEQFF.

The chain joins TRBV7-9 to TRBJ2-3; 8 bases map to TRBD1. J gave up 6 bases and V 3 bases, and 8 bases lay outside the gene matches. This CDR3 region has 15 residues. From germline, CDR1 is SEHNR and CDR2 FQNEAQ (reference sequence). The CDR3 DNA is TGTGCCAGCAGCTTGGTCAGGGGGCAGGCGGATACGCAGTATTTT. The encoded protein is CASSLVRGQADTQYF.

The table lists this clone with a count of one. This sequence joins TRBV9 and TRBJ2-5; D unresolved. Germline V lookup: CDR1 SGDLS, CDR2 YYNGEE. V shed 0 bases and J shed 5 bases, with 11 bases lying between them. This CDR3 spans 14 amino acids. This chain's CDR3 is CASSVGRPRETQYF. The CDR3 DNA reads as TGTGCCAGCAGCGTAGGAAGACCCAGGGAGACCCAGTACTTC.

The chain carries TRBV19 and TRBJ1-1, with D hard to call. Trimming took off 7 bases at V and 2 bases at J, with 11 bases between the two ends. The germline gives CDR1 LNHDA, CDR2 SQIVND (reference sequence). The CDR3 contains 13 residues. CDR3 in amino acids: CASTMAFNTEAFF. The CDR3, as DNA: TGTGCCAGTACTATGGCTTTTAACACTGAAGCTTTCTTT.

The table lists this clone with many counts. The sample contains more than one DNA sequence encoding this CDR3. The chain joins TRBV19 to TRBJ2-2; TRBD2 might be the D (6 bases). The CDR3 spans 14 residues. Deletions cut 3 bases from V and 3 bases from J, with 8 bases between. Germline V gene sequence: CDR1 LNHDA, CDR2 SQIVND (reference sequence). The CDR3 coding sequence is TGTGCCAGTAGTATGTGGGGGGACACCGGGGAGCTGTTTTTT. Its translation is CASSMWGDTGELFF.

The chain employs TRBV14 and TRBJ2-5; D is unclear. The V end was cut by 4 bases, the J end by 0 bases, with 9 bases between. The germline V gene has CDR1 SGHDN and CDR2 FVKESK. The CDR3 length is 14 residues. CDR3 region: CASSPRLNQETQYF. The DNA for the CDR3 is TGTGCCAGCAGCCCCCGACTCAACCAAGAGACCCAGTACTTC.

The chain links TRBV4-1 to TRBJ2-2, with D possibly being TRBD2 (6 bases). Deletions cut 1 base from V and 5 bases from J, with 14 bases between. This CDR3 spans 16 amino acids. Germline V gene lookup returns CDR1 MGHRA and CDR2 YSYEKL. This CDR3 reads CASSQAGTGVTGELFF. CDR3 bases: TGCGCCAGCAGCCAAGCGGGGACTGGTGTAACCGGGGAGCTGTTTTTT.